These 21 T cell receptor beta chains share one sample of origin, sequenced in a study of low-dose radiotherapy and immunotherapy resistance in tumors. The time point here: after trial treatment. Treatment specified: LDRT plus nivolumab, ipilimumab, low-dose cyclophosphamide and aspirin (RACIN trial). Covering alpha and beta chains, TRAV- and TRBV-specific primers were used for the first-strand cDNA. TCR amplification used approximately 19 PCR cycles, a constant-region primer and a V-primer adapter. From the reads, TCRdb called clonotypes with MiXCR, one entry per CDR3 protein. The sample lists approximately 100,000 distinct CDR3 sequences, 20% occurring once. The sequencing here drew on PBMCs, taken after low-dose radiotherapy plus immunotherapy. The receptor set was obtained from a male donor with prostate cancer.

This clonotype was picked up many times. This sequence joins TRBV12-5 and TRBJ2-3; D not resolved. The CDR3 has 12 amino acids. Germline V gene data show CDR1 as LGHNT and CDR2 as FRNRAP. The germline V and J ends were trimmed by 4 bases and 11 bases, with 13 bases remaining between them. CDR3 coding DNA: TGTGCTAGTGGTTCCGACGGGCTTTGGCAGTATTTT. It specifies CASGSDGLWQYF. The full variable domain, its missing parts supplied by reference TRBV12-5 and TRBJ2-3, is DARVTQTPRHKVTEMGQEVTMRCQPILGHNTVFWYRQTMMQGLELLAYFRNRAPLDDSGMPKDRFSAEMPDATLATLKIQPSEPRDSAVYFCASGSDGLWQYFGPGTRLTVL.

This clonotype was observed many times. This rearrangement joins TRBV2 to TRBJ1-4; TRBD1 is a possible D gene (5 bases). Trimming took 6 bases from V and 7 from J, leaving 15 bases between them. The CDR3 is 14 amino acids. The V gene's germline CDR1 is SNHLY and CDR2 FYNNEI. This CDR3 is CASRARQQGEKLFF. CDR3 DNA: TGTGCCAGCAGGGCAAGACAGCAGGGTGAAAAACTGTTTTTT.

This clonotype came up many times. The rearrangement joins TRBV6-5 to TRBJ2-2; 7 nucleotides line up with TRBD2. Losses at the gene ends were 5 bases for V and 7 bases for J; bases not matched to a gene: 10. Per the germline V gene, CDR1 is MNHEY and CDR2 is SVGAGI. CDR3 length: 15 amino acids. This chain's CDR3 is CASSGTTTRIGELFF. DNA for the CDR3: TGTGCCAGCAGTGGGACTACCACACGGATCGGGGAGCTGTTTTTT.

The sample holds many counts of this clonotype. This chain's CDR3 is CASSYRLTGPGELFF. Written as DNA, the CDR3 is TGTGCCAGCAGTTACCGCCTGACAGGGCCCGGGGAGCTGTTTTTT. The V gene is TRBV6-2 or TRBV6-3, the J gene TRBJ2-2, with TRBD1 identical over 7 bases. The V gene end was trimmed by 2 bases and the J gene end by 6 bases; junction bases not matched to a gene: 6. The CDR3 is 15 residues long. Germline V gene data show CDR1 as MNHEY and CDR2 as SVGEGT.

This clonotype was seen many times. The rearrangement links TRBV5-1 to TRBJ2-7; D might be TRBD2 (5 bases). The germline V gene encodes CDR1 SGHRS and CDR2 YFSETQ. Trimming left V 0 bases short and J 3 bases short, with 7 bases between. This CDR3 contains 13 residues. The CDR3 is CASSLGGYYEQYF. As DNA, the CDR3 is TGCGCCAGCAGCTTGGGCGGGTACTACGAGCAGTACTTC.

On this clonotype: This likely reflects a read error, since a far larger clone is one base away. The V call is TRBV3-1, the J call TRBJ2-7; 9 bases are shared with TRBD2. The trim removed 0 bases at V and 7 bases at J, leaving 10 bases unmatched. Germline CDR1 is LGHDT and CDR2 is YNNKEL (reference sequence). The CDR3 is 16 amino acids. The CDR3 DNA reads as TGTGCCAGCAGCCAAGAAGGCCTAGCGGGGTTCTATGAGCAGTACTTC. Translation: CASSQEGLAGFYEQYF.

This clonotype appeared many times. J is TRBJ2-1 and V is TRBV6-1; D is perhaps TRBD2 (7 bases). Looked up from germline, CDR1 is MNHNS and CDR2 is SASEGT. This CDR3 contains 17 residues. Trimming removed 6 bases from V and 8 bases from J, with 26 bases in between. CDR3 nucleotides: TGTGCCAGCAGCGCCGTGGGGGGGCCCTATAGAGGTGATGAGCAGTTCTTC. This codes for CASSAVGGPYRGDEQFF.

This clonotype occurred many times. V gene TRBV12-3 or TRBV12-4 combines with J gene TRBJ2-7, with D possibly TRBD1 on 6 matching bases. Trimming pared 3 bases from V and 6 bases from J, leaving 12 bases between. This CDR3 has 13 amino acids. CDR3 sequence reads: CASSFAGDSEQYF. CDR3 nucleotides: TGTGCCAGCAGTTTCGCAGGGGATAGCGAGCAGTACTTC.

As concerns this clonotype: The DNA is left out, because the CDR3 cannot be placed on it with certainty; the CDR3 is given as TCRdb lists it. CDR3: CASTQSRLNTGELFFF. J is TRBJ2-2 and V is TRBV7-8. CDR1 and CDR2 (germline): SGHVS, FQNEAQ. The CDR3 totals 16 residues, both ends included.

The chain combines TRBV7-6 with TRBJ1-5; 8 positions match TRBD1. Germline lookup yields CDR1 SGHVS and CDR2 FNYEAQ. The V segment lost 4 bases and the J segment 3 bases; nucleotides outside the gene matches: 5. This CDR3 is built from 15 residues. The CDR3 sequence: CASSSRTGYNQPQHF. The CDR3, as DNA: TGTGCCAGCAGCTCACGGACAGGGTACAATCAGCCCCAGCATTTT.

This clonotype has a count of ten or more. V is TRBV30 and J is TRBJ2-1; 12 bases align to TRBD2. V lost 3 bases, J lost 7 bases, and 7 bases stayed unmatched. The CDR3 length is 15 residues. CDR1 is GTSNPN, CDR2 SVGIG, per germline (reference sequence). The DNA for the CDR3 is TGTGCCTGGAGCGACGGGACTAGCGGGTATAATGAGCAGTTCTTC. Its translation: CAWSDGTSGYNEQFF. Supplemented by reference TRBV30 and TRBJ2-1, the full variable domain reads SQTIHQWPATLVQPVGSPLSLECTVEGTSNPNLYWYRQAAGRGLQLLFYSVGIGQISSEVPQNLSASRPQDRQFILSSKKLLLSDSGFYLCAWSDGTSGYNEQFFGPGTRLTVL.

This clonotype was recorded at least ten times. The chain joins TRBV30 to TRBJ2-7; 11 nucleotides agree with TRBD2. Germline V gene data show CDR1 as GTSNPN and CDR2 as SVGIG (reference sequence). This CDR3 comprises 16 residues. Trimming cost V 3 bases and J 4 bases; bases outside gene matches: 11. The CDR3 nucleotides are TGTGCCTGGAGAACAAGGGAACTAGCGGGGGAATACGAGCAGTACTTC. This translates into CAWRTRELAGEYEQYF.

This clonotype occurred many times. This chain links TRBV14 with TRBJ2-5; D not resolved. Trimming shortened V by 4 bases and J by 0 bases, and 6 bases separated the two germline ends. CDR1 is SGHDN, CDR2 FVKESK, per germline. The CDR3 covers 13 residues. CDR3 DNA: TGTGCCAGCAGCCGTACCTACCAAGAGACCCAGTACTTC. Amino acid sequence: CASSRTYQETQYF.

This clonotype was detected many times. CDR3 nucleotide sequence: TGTGCCAGCAGCCAAGGGGGACACCTCCTCCACTTT. It translates to CASSQGGHLLHF. J is TRBJ1-6 and V is TRBV14; possible D gene TRBD1, 6 bases. This CDR3 spans 12 amino acids. Germline V gene data show CDR1 as SGHDN and CDR2 as FVKESK. Deletions cut 1 base from V and 15 bases from J, with 10 bases between.

This clonotype was seen a few times. The chain uses TRBV25-1 and TRBJ1-6, with TRBD1 matching 8 bases. The CDR3 extends over 15 amino acids. Trimming cost V 2 bases and J 9 bases; bases outside gene matches: 6. The germline V gene encodes CDR1 MGHDK and CDR2 SYGVNS. The DNA for the CDR3 is TGTGCCAGCAGTGAAGCAGGGGGCCGAGTTTCACCCCTCCACTTT. It yields the protein CASSEAGGRVSPLHF.

This clonotype was found many times. This chain connects TRBV10-1 to TRBJ2-1, with D possibly matching TRBD1 (7 bases). CDR1 and CDR2 (germline): WNHNN, SYGVQD (reference sequence). CDR3 size: 12 residues. Trimming removed 5 bases from V and 15 bases from J, with 17 bases in between. The CDR3 loop reads CASSQGEGTLFF. CDR3 sequence (DNA): TGCGCCAGCAGTCAGGGGGAAGGGACTCTGTTCTTC.

This clonotype came up many times. This chain connects TRBV14 to TRBJ1-1, with TRBD1 as a possible D gene (6 bases). CDR3 length: 14 amino acids. Trimming cost V 6 bases and J 11 bases, with 22 bases left between them. Germline V lookup: CDR1 SGHDN, CDR2 FVKESK. In nucleotides, the CDR3 is TGTGCCAGCAGTCCACAGGGTGGGGTGAAATACGCTTTCTTT. Protein sequence: CASSPQGGVKYAFF. Combining the CDR3 with reference TRBV14 and TRBJ1-1 gives the whole variable domain EAGVTQFPSHSVIEKGQTVTLRCDPISGHDNLYWYRRVMGKEIKFLLHFVKESKQDESGMPNNRFLAERTGGTYSTLKVQPAELEDSGVYFCASSPQGGVKYAFFGQGTRLTVV.

In this sample, this clonotype turned up once. The genes are TRBV29-1 and TRBJ2-7, with a tentative D call TRBD2 (7 bases). The CDR3 has 12 residues. Looked up from germline, CDR1 is SQVTM and CDR2 is ANQGSEA. V was trimmed by 0 bases and J by 6 bases, leaving 9 bases between them. The CDR3 loop is CSVEEGGLEQYF. The CDR3 DNA reads TGCAGCGTTGAAGAGGGGGGGCTCGAGCAGTACTTC.

This clonotype occurred many times. V and J are TRBV29-1 and TRBJ2-1; 8 positions match TRBD2. Unmatched junction bases numbered 12, after V lost 3 bases and J lost 8 bases. Germline V gene data show CDR1 as SQVTM and CDR2 as ANQGSEA. The CDR3 length is 15 residues. The CDR3 coding sequence is TGCAGCGTTGACAGGGAGGCGGGGGGTATCGATGAGCAGTTCTTC. Amino acids: CSVDREAGGIDEQFF.

The chain is built from TRBV6-4 and TRBJ2-1; TRBD2 agrees at 15 bases. Germline loops: CDR1 MRHNA, CDR2 SNTAGT. The CDR3 spans 16 residues. The V gene end was trimmed by 3 bases and the J gene end by 9 bases; junction bases not matched to a gene: 6. CDR3 loop: CASSEVGLAGGGEQFF. The CDR3 region has the DNA TGTGCCAGCAGTGAAGTTGGACTAGCGGGAGGGGGTGAGCAGTTCTTC.

This clonotype was found many times. The V and J genes are TRBV20-1 and TRBJ1-2; TRBD1 agrees at 10 bases. Germline loops: CDR1 DFQATT, CDR2 SNEGSKA (reference sequence). V was clipped by 3 bases and J by 4 bases; unmatched bases: 5. The CDR3 extends over 14 amino acids. As DNA, the CDR3 is TGCAGTGCTAGTCGACAGGGGGCGAGCTATGGCTACACCTTC. Amino acid sequence: CSASRQGASYGYTF.